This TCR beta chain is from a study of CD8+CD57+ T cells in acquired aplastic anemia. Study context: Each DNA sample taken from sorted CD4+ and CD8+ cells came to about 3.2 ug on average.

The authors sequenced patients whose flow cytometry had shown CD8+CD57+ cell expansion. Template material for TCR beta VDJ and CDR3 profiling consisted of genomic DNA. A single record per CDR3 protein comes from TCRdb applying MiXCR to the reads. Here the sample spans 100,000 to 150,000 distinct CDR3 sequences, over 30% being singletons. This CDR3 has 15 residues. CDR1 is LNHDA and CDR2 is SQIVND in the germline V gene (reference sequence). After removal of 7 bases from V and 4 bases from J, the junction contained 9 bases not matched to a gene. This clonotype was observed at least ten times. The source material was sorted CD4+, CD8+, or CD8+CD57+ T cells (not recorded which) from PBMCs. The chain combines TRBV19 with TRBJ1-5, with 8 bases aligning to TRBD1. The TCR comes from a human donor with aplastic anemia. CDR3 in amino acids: CASTQGTGGNQPQHF. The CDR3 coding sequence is TGTGCCAGTACCCAAGGGACAGGCGGGAATCAGCCCCAGCATTTT. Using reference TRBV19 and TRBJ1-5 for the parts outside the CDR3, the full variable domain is DGGITQSPKYLFRKEGQNVTLSCEQNLNHDAMYWYRQDPGQGLRLIYYSQIVNDFQKGDIAEGYSVSREKKESFPLTVTSAQKNPTAFYLCASTQGTGGNQPQHFGDGTRLSIL.